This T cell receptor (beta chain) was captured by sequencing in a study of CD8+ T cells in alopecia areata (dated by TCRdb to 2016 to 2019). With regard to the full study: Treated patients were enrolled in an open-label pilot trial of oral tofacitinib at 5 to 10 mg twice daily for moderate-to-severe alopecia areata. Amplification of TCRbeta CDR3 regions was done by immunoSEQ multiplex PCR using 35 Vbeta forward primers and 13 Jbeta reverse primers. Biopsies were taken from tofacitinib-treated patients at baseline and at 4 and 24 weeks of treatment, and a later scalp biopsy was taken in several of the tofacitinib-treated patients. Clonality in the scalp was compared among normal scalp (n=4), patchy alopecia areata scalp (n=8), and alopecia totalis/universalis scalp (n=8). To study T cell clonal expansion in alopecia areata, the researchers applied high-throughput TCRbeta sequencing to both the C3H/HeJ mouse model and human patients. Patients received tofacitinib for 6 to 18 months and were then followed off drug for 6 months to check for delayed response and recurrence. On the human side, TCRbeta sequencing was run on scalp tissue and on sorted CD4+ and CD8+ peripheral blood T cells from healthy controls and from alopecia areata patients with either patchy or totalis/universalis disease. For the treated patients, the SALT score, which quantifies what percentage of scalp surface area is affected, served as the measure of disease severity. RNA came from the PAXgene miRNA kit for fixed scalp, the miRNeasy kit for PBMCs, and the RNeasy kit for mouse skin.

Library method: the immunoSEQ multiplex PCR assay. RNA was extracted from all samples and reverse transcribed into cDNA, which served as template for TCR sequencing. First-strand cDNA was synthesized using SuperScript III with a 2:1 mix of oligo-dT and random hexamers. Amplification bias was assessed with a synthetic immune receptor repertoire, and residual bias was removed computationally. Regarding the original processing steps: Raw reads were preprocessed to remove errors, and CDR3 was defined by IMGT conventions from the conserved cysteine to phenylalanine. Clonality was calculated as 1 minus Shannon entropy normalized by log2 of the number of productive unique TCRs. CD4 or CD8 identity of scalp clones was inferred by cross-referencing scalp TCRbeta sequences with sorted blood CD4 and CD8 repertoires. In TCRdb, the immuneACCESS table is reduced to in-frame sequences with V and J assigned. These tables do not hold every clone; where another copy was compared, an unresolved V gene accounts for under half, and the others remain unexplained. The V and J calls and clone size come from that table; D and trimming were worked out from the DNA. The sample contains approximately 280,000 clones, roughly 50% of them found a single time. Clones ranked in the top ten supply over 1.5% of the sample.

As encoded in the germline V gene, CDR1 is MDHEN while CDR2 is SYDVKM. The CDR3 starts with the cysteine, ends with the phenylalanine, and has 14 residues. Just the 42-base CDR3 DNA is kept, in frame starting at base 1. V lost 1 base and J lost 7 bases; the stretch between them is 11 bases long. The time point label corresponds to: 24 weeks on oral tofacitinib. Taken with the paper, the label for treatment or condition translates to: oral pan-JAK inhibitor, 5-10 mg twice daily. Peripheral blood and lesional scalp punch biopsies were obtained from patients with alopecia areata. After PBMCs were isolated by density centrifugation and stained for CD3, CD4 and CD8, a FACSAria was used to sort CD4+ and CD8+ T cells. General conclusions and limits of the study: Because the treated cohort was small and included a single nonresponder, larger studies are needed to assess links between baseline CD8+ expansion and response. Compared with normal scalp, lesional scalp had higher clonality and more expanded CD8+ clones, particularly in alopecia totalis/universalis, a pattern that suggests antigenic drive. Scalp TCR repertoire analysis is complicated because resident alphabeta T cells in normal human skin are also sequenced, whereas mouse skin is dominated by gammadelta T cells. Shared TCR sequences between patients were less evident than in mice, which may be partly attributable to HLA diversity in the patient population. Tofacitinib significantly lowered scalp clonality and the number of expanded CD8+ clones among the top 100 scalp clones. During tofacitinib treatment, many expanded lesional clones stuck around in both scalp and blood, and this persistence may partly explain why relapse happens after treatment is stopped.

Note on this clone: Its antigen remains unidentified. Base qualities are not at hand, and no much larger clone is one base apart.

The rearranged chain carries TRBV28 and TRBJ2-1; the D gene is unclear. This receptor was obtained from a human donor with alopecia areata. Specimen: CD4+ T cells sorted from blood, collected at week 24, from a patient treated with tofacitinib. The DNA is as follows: TGTGCCAGCAGTTTATTTAGACACGTAAATGAGCAGTTCTTC. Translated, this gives CASSLFRHVNEQFF.